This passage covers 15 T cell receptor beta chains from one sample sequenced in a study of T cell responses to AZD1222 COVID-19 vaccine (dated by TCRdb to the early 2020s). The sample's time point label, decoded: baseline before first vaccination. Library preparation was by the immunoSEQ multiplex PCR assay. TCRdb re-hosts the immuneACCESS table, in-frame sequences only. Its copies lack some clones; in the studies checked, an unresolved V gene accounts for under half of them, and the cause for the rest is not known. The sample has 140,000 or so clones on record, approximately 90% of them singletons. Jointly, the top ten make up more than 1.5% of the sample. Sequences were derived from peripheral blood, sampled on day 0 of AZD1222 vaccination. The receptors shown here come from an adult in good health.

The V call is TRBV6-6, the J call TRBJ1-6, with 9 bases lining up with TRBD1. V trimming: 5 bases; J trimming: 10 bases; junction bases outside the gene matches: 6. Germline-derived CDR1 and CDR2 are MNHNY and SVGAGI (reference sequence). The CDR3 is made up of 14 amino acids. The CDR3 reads CASSRQGDNSPLHF. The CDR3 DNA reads TGTGCCAGCAGTCGACAGGGGGACAACTCACCCCTCCACTTT.

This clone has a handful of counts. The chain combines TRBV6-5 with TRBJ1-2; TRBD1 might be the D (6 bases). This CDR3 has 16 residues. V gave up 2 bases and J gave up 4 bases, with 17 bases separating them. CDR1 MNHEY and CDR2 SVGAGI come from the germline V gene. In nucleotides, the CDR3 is TGTGCCAGCAGTTACGCGGGGGGGGCATCCAGCTATGGCTACACCTTC. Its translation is CASSYAGGASSYGYTF.

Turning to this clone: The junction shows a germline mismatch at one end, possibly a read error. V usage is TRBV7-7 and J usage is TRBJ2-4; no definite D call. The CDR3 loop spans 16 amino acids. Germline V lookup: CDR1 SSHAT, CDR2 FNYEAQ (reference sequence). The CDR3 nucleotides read TGTGCTAGCAGCCCATGGGTCATAGGTCGAAAAAACATTCAGTACTTC. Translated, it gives CASSPWVIGRKNIQYF.

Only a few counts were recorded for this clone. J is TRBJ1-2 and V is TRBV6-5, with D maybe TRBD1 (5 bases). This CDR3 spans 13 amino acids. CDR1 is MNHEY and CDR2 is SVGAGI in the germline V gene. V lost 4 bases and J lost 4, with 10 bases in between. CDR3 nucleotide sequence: TGTGCCAGCAGTTTCACCGGGACCTATGGCTACACCTTC. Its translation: CASSFTGTYGYTF.

The CDR3 nucleotides are TGTGCCAGCATGAATCAGAAGACCGGGGAGCTGTTTTTT. Protein: CASMNQKTGELFF. The V and J genes are TRBV6-4 and TRBJ2-2; D not resolved. Trimming left V 7 bases short and J 5 bases short, with 11 bases between. The CDR3 is 13 amino acids. Germline V CDR1 and CDR2: MRHNA, SNTAGT.

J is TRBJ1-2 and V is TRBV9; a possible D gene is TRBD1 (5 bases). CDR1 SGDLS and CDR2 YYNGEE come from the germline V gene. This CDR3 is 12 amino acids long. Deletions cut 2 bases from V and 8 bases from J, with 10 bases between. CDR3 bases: TGTGCCAGCAGCGTCGGGGCAGGCGGCTACACCTTC. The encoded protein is CASSVGAGGYTF.

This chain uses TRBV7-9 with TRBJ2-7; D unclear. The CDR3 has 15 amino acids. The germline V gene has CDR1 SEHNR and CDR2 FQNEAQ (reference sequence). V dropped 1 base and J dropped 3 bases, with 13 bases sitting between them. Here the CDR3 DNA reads TGTGCCAGCAGCTTAGGACGGACGGGTAGCTACGAGCAGTACTTC. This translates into CASSLGRTGSYEQYF.

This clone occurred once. The CDR3 bases are TGCGCCAGCAGTCAAAATGTTGGGACGAGAAAGAACACTGAAGCTTTCTTT. It codes for CASSQNVGTRKNTEAFF. The rearrangement joins TRBV23-1 to TRBJ1-1; a weak D match, TRBD1 (5 bases). TRBV23-1 is assigned to the ORF class and has an uncertain function. The CDR3 loop spans 17 amino acids. Between the trimmed V and J ends, which lost 2 bases and 1 base, there was a span of 17 bases.

CDR3 residues: CASSSTRLSNTGELFF. The CDR3 DNA reads as TGTGCCAGCAGTTCCACCAGACTCTCGAACACCGGGGAGCTGTTTTTT. This rearrangement joins TRBV5-8 to TRBJ2-2; unclear D gene. Trimming removed 5 bases from V and 0 bases from J, with 14 bases in between. CDR3 length equals 16 residues. Germline V gives CDR1 SGHTS, CDR2 YDEGEE.

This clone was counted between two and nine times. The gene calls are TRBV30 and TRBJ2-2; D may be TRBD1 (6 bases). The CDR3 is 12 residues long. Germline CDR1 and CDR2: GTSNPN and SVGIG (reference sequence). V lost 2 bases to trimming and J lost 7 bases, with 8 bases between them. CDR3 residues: CAWSYRVGELFF. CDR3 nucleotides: TGTGCCTGGAGTTACAGGGTCGGGGAGCTGTTTTTT.

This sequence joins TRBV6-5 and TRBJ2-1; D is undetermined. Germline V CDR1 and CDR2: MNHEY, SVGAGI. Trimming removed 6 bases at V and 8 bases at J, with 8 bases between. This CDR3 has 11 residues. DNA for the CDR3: TGTGCCAGCAGACTAAGCCATGAGCAGTTCTTC. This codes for CASRLSHEQFF.

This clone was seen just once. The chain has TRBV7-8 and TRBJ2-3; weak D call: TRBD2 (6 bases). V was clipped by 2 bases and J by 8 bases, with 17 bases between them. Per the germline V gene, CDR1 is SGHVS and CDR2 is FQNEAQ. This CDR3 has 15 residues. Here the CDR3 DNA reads TGTGCCAGCAGCTTAATGGGGGACTGGGACGGTACGCAGTATTTT. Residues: CASSLMGDWDGTQYF.

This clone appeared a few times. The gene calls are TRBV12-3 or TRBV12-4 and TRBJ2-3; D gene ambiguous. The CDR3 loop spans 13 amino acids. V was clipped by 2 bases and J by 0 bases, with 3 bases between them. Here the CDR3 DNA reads TGTGCCAGCAGTTTATCGAGCACAGATACGCAGTATTTT. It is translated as CASSLSSTDTQYF.

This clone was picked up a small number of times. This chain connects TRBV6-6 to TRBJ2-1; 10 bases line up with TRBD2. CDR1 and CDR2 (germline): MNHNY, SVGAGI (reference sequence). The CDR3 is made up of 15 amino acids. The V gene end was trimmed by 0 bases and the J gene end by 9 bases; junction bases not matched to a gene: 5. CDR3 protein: CASSYSGASGGEQFF. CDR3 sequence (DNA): TGTGCCAGCAGTTACTCGGGGGCTAGCGGGGGTGAGCAGTTCTTC.

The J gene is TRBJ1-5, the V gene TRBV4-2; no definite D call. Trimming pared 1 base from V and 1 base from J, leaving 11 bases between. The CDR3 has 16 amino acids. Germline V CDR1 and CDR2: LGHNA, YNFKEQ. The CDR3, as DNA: TGTGCCAGCAGCCAAGTGAGGGAGTGGAGCAATCAGCCCCAGCATTTT. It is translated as CASSQVREWSNQPQHF.